These 9 T cell receptor beta chains share one sample of origin, sequenced in a study of T-cell memory formation after mild COVID-19. TCRdb recomputed calls from the 5' RACE reads with MiXCR, one row per CDR3 protein. In the table there are more than 350,000 distinct CDR3 sequences, roughly 15% of which are singletons. Sample: PBMCs or a T cell subset sorted from them (not recorded which). Receptors were obtained from a young man who had mild COVID-19 (a few samples of this study predate the infection). Cell type and time point are not known.

The chain links TRBV10-2 to TRBJ1-2; D possibly corresponds to TRBD1 (6 bases). Germline-derived CDR1 and CDR2 are WSHSY and SAAADI. The CDR3 extends over 14 amino acids. V was shortened by 6 bases and J by 1 base, with 12 bases between the two germline ends. DNA for the CDR3: TGCGCCAGCAGCGAACAGGGCTTTAACTATGGCTACACCTTC. This encodes CASSEQGFNYGYTF.

This clonotype has only a few counts. The rearrangement joins TRBV9 to TRBJ1-6, with D perhaps matching TRBD1 (5 bases). From germline, CDR1 is SGDLS and CDR2 YYNGEE. V lost 4 bases, J lost 10 bases, and 12 bases lay in between. CDR3 length equals 13 residues. CDR3 DNA: TGTGCCAGCAGCCCCCTGGGGGACTCACCCCTCCACTTT. It translates to CASSPLGDSPLHF.

This sequence joins TRBV5-1 and TRBJ2-7; D not certain. Trimming cost V 1 base and J 0 bases, with 8 bases left between them. This CDR3 spans 14 amino acids. Germline lookup yields CDR1 SGHRS and CDR2 YFSETQ. The CDR3 protein is CASSLIASSYEQYF. The CDR3 nucleotides are TGCGCCAGCAGCTTGATAGCTTCCTCCTACGAGCAGTACTTC.

This clonotype has a handful of counts. The chain links TRBV6-6 to TRBJ2-5; D uncertain. The ends were cut back, 7 bases at V and 5 bases at J, with 5 bases in the middle. CDR1 and CDR2 from the germline V gene are MNHNY and SVGAGI (reference sequence). The CDR3 sequence is 10 residues long. The CDR3 nucleotides read TGTGCCAGCACCGGGGAGACCCAGTACTTC. It yields the protein CASTGETQYF.

As DNA, the CDR3 is TGCAGTGCTAGAAATGTGGACGGCATTCAGTACTTC. Residues: CSARNVDGIQYF. The chain links TRBV20-1 to TRBJ2-4; no reliable D call. The V end lost 2 bases, the J end lost 9 bases, and 11 bases lay between the germline ends. Germline CDR1 DFQATT, CDR2 SNEGSKA (reference sequence). The CDR3 consists of 12 residues.

The chain uses TRBV20-1 and TRBJ2-5; the D gene is possibly TRBD1 (6 bases). In germline, CDR1 is DFQATT, CDR2 SNEGSKA (reference sequence). This CDR3 is built from 12 residues. Deletions cut 7 bases from V and 2 bases from J, with 11 bases between. As DNA, the CDR3 is TGCAGTGTCCAGGGGACGCAAGAGACCCAGTACTTC. This translates into CSVQGTQETQYF.

This clonotype was observed a few times. The genes are TRBV7-2 and TRBJ2-3, with D perhaps TRBD2 (5 bases). The germline V and J ends were trimmed by 5 bases and 13 bases, with 16 bases remaining between them. The CDR3 is 12 residues long. The germline V gene has CDR1 SGHTA and CDR2 FQGNSA. The CDR3 is CASSQVLGAKYF. The CDR3 nucleotides are TGTGCCAGCAGCCAAGTCCTGGGAGCAAAGTATTTT.

This clonotype was counted only a few times. The chain is built from TRBV18 and TRBJ1-5; 7 bases align to TRBD1. The CDR3 length is 13 residues. The V segment lost 2 bases and the J segment 12 bases; nucleotides outside the gene matches: 7. Germline CDR1 KGHSH, CDR2 LQKENI. This CDR3 is CASSPDRERDQHF. The CDR3 DNA is TGTGCCAGCTCACCAGACAGGGAAAGGGACCAGCATTTT.

This clonotype came up many times. The chain links TRBV5-1 to TRBJ1-1; tentative D call: TRBD1 (6 bases). Germline V gene data show CDR1 as SGHRS and CDR2 as YFSETQ. With 5 bases removed from V and 5 bases from J, the gap between germline ends came to 16 bases. The CDR3 consists of 14 residues. This CDR3 reads CASSLRGAETEAFF. The CDR3 DNA is TGCGCCAGCAGTCTTCGGGGGGCCGAGACTGAAGCTTTCTTT.